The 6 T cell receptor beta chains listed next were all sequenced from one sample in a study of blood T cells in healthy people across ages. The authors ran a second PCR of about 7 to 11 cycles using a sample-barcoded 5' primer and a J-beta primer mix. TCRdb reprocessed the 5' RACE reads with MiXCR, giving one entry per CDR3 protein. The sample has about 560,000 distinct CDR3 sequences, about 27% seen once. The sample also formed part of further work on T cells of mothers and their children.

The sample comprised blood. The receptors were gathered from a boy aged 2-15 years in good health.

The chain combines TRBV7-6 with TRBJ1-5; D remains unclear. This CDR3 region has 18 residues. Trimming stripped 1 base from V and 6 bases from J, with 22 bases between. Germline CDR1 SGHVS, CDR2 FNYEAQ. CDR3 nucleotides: TGTGCCAGCAGCTTAGGTCCCCCCGGGCAGTTCCCACCTCAGCCCCAGCATTTT. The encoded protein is CASSLGPPGQFPPQPQHF.

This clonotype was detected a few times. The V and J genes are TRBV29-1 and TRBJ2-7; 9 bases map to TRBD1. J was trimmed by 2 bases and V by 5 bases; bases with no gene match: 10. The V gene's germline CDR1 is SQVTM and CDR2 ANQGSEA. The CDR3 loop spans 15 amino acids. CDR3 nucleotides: TGCAGCGTTCTCACCCGGGGGGACAGGGCCTACGAGCAGTACTTC. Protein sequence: CSVLTRGDRAYEQYF.

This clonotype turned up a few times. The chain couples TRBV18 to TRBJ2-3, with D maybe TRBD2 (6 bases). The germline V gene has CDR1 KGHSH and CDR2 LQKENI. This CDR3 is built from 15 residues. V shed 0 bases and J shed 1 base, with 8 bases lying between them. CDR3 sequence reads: CASSPPTGGTDTQYF. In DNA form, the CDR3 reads TGTGCCAGCTCACCACCGACGGGGGGCACAGATACGCAGTATTTT.

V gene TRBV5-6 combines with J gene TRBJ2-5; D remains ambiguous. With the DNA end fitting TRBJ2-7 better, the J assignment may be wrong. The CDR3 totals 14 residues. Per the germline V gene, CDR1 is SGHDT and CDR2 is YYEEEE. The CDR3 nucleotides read TGTGCCAGCAGCTCCCCAACAGAAAACTACGAGCAGTACTTC. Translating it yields CASSSPTENYEQYF.

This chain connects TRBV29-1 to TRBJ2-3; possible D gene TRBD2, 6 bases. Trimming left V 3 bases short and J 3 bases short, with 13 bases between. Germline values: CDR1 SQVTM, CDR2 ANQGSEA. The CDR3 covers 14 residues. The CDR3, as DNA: TGCAGCGTTGAGGAAGTGGGGAGGACAGATACGCAGTATTTT. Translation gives CSVEEVGRTDTQYF.

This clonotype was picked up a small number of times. The CDR3 loop is CASSYSTLLQETQYF. The CDR3 DNA reads as TGTGCCAGCAGTTATTCGACACTTCTCCAAGAGACCCAGTACTTC. The chain couples TRBV6-6 to TRBJ2-5; no clear D gene. The germline V gene has CDR1 MNHNY and CDR2 SVGAGI (reference sequence). V dropped 3 bases and J dropped 1 base, with 12 bases sitting between them. The length of the CDR3 is 15 residues.